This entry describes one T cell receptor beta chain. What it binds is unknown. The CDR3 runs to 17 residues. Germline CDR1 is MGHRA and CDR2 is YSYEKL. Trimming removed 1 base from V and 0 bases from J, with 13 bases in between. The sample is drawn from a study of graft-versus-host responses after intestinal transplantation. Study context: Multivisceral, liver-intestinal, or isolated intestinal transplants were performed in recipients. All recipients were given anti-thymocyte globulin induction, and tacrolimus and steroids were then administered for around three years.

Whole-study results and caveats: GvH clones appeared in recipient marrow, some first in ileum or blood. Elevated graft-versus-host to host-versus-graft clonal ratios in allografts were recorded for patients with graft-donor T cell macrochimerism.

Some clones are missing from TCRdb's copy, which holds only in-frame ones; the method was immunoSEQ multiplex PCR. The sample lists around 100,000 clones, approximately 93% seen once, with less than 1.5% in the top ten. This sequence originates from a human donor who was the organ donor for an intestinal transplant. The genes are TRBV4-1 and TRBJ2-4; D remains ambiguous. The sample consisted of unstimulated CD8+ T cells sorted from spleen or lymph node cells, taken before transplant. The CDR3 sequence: CASSQGRIPLAKNIQYF. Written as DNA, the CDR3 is TGCGCCAGCAGCCAAGGAAGGATACCACTAGCCAAAAACATTCAGTACTTC.